This entry concerns a single TCR beta chain. The data stem from a study of blood T cell repertoires in COVID-19. Study context: Samples representing acute and convalescent COVID-19 were sourced from the United States, Italy and Spain. PBMCs, B-cell-depleted T cells, or T cells provided the cDNA or gDNA that made up the material.

Participant-reported clinical history was the basis for cohort assignment. Resolution of symptoms, clearance, or two negative PCRs was present in recovered Cohort 3 donors. Repertoires were generated with immunoSEQ multiplex PCR, while TCRdb's copy carries only in-frame clones and drops some. The sample has over 300,000 clones; over 75% are singletons. The V segment lost 1 base and the J segment 3 bases; nucleotides outside the gene matches: 11. The CDR3 sequence is 18 residues long. CDR1 is LGHNA and CDR2 is YSLEER in the germline V gene. The TCR sequence derives from a man aged 25 to 40 who had recovered from COVID-19. V and J are TRBV4-3 and TRBJ2-1; 8 bases match TRBD2. Sequenced: PBMCs or T cells enriched from blood (not recorded which). The CDR3 bases are TGCGCCAGCAGCCAAGTCAGTACGGCGAGCGGGGGCTACAATGAGCAGTTCTTC. It codes for CASSQVSTASGGYNEQFF.